The 7 T cell receptor beta chains reported below all come from one sample, sequenced in a study of T cell changes during pregnancy in multiple sclerosis. Method: immunoSEQ multiplex PCR; TCRdb's copy keeps in-frame clones and lacks some. The table shows 66,000 or so clones, with about 87% occurring only once. This specimen consisted of peripheral blood, obtained in the first trimester of pregnancy. These receptors were obtained from a female donor in good health, enrolled as a control in a pregnancy study.

This chain links TRBV30 with TRBJ1-2, with TRBD1 matching over 8 bases. Germline V lookup: CDR1 GTSNPN, CDR2 SVGIG (reference sequence). CDR3 length: 12 amino acids. Trimming at V came to 4 bases and at J to 9 bases, leaving 7 bases not matched to a gene. The CDR3 loop is CAWTPWTGRYTF. CDR3 nucleotide sequence: TGTGCCTGGACCCCATGGACAGGGCGCTACACCTTC.

J is TRBJ2-3 and V is TRBV7-9; 8 nucleotides align to TRBD2. Trimming cost V 1 base and J 5 bases; bases outside gene matches: 8. The germline gives CDR1 SEHNR, CDR2 FQNEAQ (reference sequence). The CDR3 sequence is 16 residues long. CDR3 residues: CASSLGAGAPGDTQYF. The CDR3 DNA reads TGTGCCAGCAGCTTAGGAGCGGGGGCCCCGGGAGATACGCAGTATTTT. The whole variable domain, remainder taken from reference TRBV7-9 and TRBJ2-3, is DTGVSQNPRHKITKRGQNVTFRCDPISEHNRLYWYRQTLGQGPEFLTYFQNEAQLEKSRLLSDRFSAERPKGSFSTLEIQRTEQGDSAMYLCASSLGAGAPGDTQYFGPGTRLTVL.

The chain recombines TRBV7-2 with TRBJ2-2; TRBD2 matches at 15 bases. V dropped 5 bases and J dropped 5; count of bases not matched to a gene: 6. In germline, CDR1 is SGHTA, CDR2 FQGNSA. The CDR3 has 17 residues. Here the CDR3 reads CASSRGLAGGRTGELFF. CDR3 nucleotide sequence: TGTGCCAGCAGCCGGGGACTAGCGGGGGGCCGTACCGGGGAGCTGTTTTTT.

The chain recombines TRBV11-1 with TRBJ2-3, with 7 positions matching TRBD1. From germline, CDR1 is SGHAT and CDR2 FQDESV (reference sequence). The V gene end was trimmed by 1 base and the J gene end by 4 bases; junction bases not matched to a gene: 8. The CDR3 length is 16 residues. CDR3 in amino acids: CASSLGTGKVSDTQYF. Written as DNA, the CDR3 is TGTGCCAGCAGCTTAGGGACAGGTAAGGTATCAGATACGCAGTATTTT.

V gene TRBV7-6 combines with J gene TRBJ2-5; tentatively, D is TRBD1 (5 bases). Germline lookup yields CDR1 SGHVS and CDR2 FNYEAQ. V lost 1 base to trimming and J lost 2 bases, with 11 bases between them. This CDR3 spans 15 amino acids. The chain's CDR3 is CASSLESGLQETQYF. In DNA form, the CDR3 reads TGTGCCAGCAGCTTAGAGTCAGGGCTACAAGAGACCCAGTACTTC.

This chain connects TRBV29-1 to TRBJ2-5; 7 bases map to TRBD1. V was clipped by 0 bases and J by 4 bases; unmatched bases: 11. This CDR3 region has 16 residues. The V gene's germline CDR1 is SQVTM and CDR2 ANQGSEA. The DNA of the CDR3 is TGCAGCGTTGAAGATCAAGGACAGGAGGCGAGAGAGACCCAGTACTTC. Protein: CSVEDQGQEARETQYF. The whole variable domain, filled in from reference TRBV29-1 and TRBJ2-5, reads SAVISQKPSRDICQRGTSLTIQCQVDSQVTMMFWYRQQPGQSLTLIATANQGSEATYESGFVIDKFPISRPNLTFSTLTVSNMSPEDSSIYLCSVEDQGQEARETQYFGPGTRLLVL.

The chain is built from TRBV18 and TRBJ2-5; TRBD2 matches at 9 bases. The CDR3 loop spans 15 amino acids. V trimming: 0 bases; J trimming: 5 bases; junction bases outside the gene matches: 4. The V gene's germline CDR1 is KGHSH and CDR2 LQKENI. Written as DNA, the CDR3 is TGTGCCAGCTCACCACCCAGCGGGGGGTACGAGACCCAGTACTTC. It yields the protein CASSPPSGGYETQYF.